This T cell receptor beta chain was identified during a study of T-cell reconstitution after alpha-beta-depleted transplantation in children (dated by TCRdb to 2016 to 2017). About the full investigation: The study quantitatively tracked T-cell immune reconstitution after TCRalphabeta/CD19-depleted allogeneic hematopoietic cell transplantation in children using TCR repertoire profiling.

The library relied on PCR. Sequencer: Illumina HiSeq 2500. TCR library preparation used molecular barcoding, with unique molecular identifiers applied to normalize quantification of the TCRbeta repertoire. TCRdb itself trimmed the public reads at Q25 with fastp, ran MiXCR and retained productive beta chains. Each entry merges the rows of one CDR3 protein and shows their most common DNA and genes. The sample yields about 610,000 distinct CDR3 sequences; roughly a tenth were counted once. In total, the top ten clones hold approximately 4.1% of the sample. Spanning cysteine to phenylalanine, the CDR3 consists of 14 amino acids. Here the CDR3 DNA is all that survives: 42 bases in frame from base 1. Trimming at the junction amounts to 6 bases on V and 2 bases on J, and the germline ends lie 14 bases apart. CDR1 and CDR2, per the germline V gene (reference sequence), are DFQATT and SNEGSKA. This clonotype came up a few times. Its recognized antigen is unknown. Nothing much larger sits one base from this clone, and base qualities are not available.

The chain was built from TRBV20-1 and TRBJ2-1; a tentative D call is TRBD1 (6 bases match). This clonotype originated in a human donor who donated a stem cell graft to a child with acute myeloid leukemia. The sample consisted of PBMCs from the stem cell graft donor, taken from the stem cell graft. The DNA sequence reads TGCAGTGCCGTCAGGGGTCTAGCCTACAATGAGCAGTTCTTC. Protein translation: CSAVRGLAYNEQFF.